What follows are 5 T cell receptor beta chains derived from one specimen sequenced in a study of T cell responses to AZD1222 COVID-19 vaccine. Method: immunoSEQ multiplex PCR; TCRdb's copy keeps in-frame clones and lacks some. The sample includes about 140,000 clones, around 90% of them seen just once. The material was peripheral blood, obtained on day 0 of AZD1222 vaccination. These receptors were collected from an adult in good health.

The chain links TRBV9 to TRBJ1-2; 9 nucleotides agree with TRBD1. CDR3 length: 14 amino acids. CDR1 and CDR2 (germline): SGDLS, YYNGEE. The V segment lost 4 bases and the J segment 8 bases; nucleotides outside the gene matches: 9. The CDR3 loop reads CASSSRGQGTGYTF. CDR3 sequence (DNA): TGTGCCAGCAGCTCTCGGGGACAGGGTACAGGCTACACCTTC.

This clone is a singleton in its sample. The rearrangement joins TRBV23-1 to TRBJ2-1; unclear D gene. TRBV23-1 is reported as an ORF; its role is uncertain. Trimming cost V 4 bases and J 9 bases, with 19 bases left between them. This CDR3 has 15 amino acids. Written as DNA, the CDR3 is TGCGCCAGCAGTCTGATGGACCACTACCGTGGTGAGCAGTTCTTC. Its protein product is CASSLMDHYRGEQFF.

CDR3 nucleotide sequence: TGTGCCAGCAGCACAGGGACGGCTAAGGGTGAAGCTTTCTTT. Its protein is CASSTGTAKGEAFF. The rearrangement links TRBV7-3 to TRBJ1-1; perhaps TRBD1 as D (6 bases). The germline V gene has CDR1 SGHTA and CDR2 FQGTGA. The CDR3 has 14 amino acids. V was trimmed by 5 bases and J by 7 bases, leaving 17 bases between them.

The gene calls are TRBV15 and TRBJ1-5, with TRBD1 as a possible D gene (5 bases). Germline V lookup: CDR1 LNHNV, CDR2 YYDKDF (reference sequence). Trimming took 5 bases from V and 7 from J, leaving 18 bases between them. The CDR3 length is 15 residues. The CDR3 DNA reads TGTGCCACCAGCCGGGGGGGACGGAGGGAACAGCCCCAGCATTTT. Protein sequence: CATSRGGRREQPQHF.

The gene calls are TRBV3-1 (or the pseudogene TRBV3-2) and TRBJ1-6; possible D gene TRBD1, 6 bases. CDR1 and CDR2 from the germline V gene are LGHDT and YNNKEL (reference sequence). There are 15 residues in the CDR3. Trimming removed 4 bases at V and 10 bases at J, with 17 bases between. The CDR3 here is CASSRQGPKYSPLHF. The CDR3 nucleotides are TGTGCCAGCAGCCGTCAGGGGCCAAAGTACTCACCCCTCCACTTT.